The clone carrying this T cell receptor (beta chain) showed up just a few times. The data stem from a study of T cells in Graves' hyperthyroidism and ophthalmopathy. J was trimmed by 1 base and V by 5 bases; bases with no gene match: 8. The CDR3 runs to 16 residues. The source material, RNA transcripts, was used to amplify TCR beta CDR3 regions. HTBI primers were the set used in a first-round RT-PCR of the TCR CDR3. MiXCR, applied by TCRdb to the multiplex PCR reads, yields one record per CDR3 protein. The data contain roughly 700,000 distinct CDR3 sequences, around a sixth of them seen just once; the ten biggest clones take up 15%.

The sequence was obtained from a middle-aged man with Graves' hyperthyroidism. The rearrangement links TRBV12-3 or TRBV12-4 to TRBJ1-5; 7 bases align to TRBD1. The specimen sequenced was blood. The CDR3 loop is CASSPGTARSNQPQHF. CDR3 coding DNA: TGTGCCAGCAGTCCAGGGACAGCGAGAAGCAATCAGCCCCAGCATTTT.